These 8 T cell receptor beta chains originate from one sample sequenced in a study of CD8 T cells in Susac syndrome. RNA in amounts of roughly 0.5 to 1 ug was reverse transcribed with random hexamers. TCRdb reprocessed the immunoSEQ multiplex PCR reads with MiXCR, giving one entry per CDR3 protein. The table has about 120,000 distinct CDR3 sequences, less than 95% seen once. Sequencing was carried out using CD4+ T cells from PBMCs. These receptors were obtained from a human donor in good health.

J is TRBJ1-1 and V is TRBV20-1, with TRBD1 as a possible D gene (6 bases). CDR1 is DFQATT, CDR2 SNEGSKA, per germline (reference sequence). This CDR3 spans 12 amino acids. The chain's CDR3 is CSGVQGNTEAFF. CDR3 nucleotide sequence: TGCAGCGGGGTACAGGGGAACACTGAAGCTTTCTTT.

This clonotype is a singleton in its sample. The chain has TRBV28 and TRBJ2-5, with D maybe TRBD1 (6 bases). CDR1 is MDHEN and CDR2 is SYDVKM in the germline V gene. Deletions cut 7 bases from V and 5 bases from J, with 14 bases between. CDR3 length: 13 amino acids. The CDR3 region is CASTGVTGETQYF. CDR3 DNA: TGTGCCAGCACCGGAGTAACAGGGGAGACCCAGTACTTC.

The rearrangement joins TRBV7-9 to TRBJ2-5, with TRBD2 matching 7 bases. Germline values: CDR1 SEHNR, CDR2 FQNEAQ (reference sequence). The CDR3 runs to 14 residues. The V gene end was trimmed by 4 bases and the J gene end by 5 bases; junction bases not matched to a gene: 7. Written as DNA, the CDR3 is TGTGCCAGCAGCTCCGGGGCGGGAGTGGAGACCCAGTACTTC. Translation gives CASSSGAGVETQYF.

The V call is TRBV7-8, the J call TRBJ2-5, with 8 bases aligning to TRBD2. Trimming cost V 4 bases and J 4 bases; bases outside gene matches: 8. Germline lookup yields CDR1 SGHVS and CDR2 FQNEAQ. The CDR3 runs 15 residues. The DNA for the CDR3 is TGTGCCAGCAGCTGGAGACTAGCGTTAGTAGAGACCCAGTACTTC. Its translation: CASSWRLALVETQYF.

The table lists this clonotype with a few counts. The rearrangement links TRBV30 to TRBJ2-2; no clear D gene. The CDR3 consists of 11 residues. V gave up 1 base and J gave up 7 bases, with 4 bases separating them. Per the germline V gene, CDR1 is GTSNPN and CDR2 is SVGIG (reference sequence). In DNA, the CDR3 is TGTGCCTGGAGTGAGGTCGGGGAGCTGTTTTTT. Translating it yields CAWSEVGELFF.

The chain links TRBV5-1 to TRBJ1-2, with TRBD1 identical over 8 bases. The CDR3 sequence is 15 residues long. V was pared by 6 bases and J by 5 bases, with 12 bases of the junction left unmatched. Germline values: CDR1 SGHRS, CDR2 YFSETQ. The CDR3 loop is CASKSGGAGNYGYTF. CDR3 in DNA: TGCGCCAGCAAGTCAGGGGGCGCTGGTAATTATGGCTACACCTTC.

This chain connects TRBV5-1 to TRBJ1-1; D ambiguous. V lost 1 base to trimming and J lost 3 bases, with 16 bases between them. The CDR3 is made up of 16 amino acids. From germline, CDR1 is SGHRS and CDR2 YFSETQ. The CDR3 is CASSLWVGYMDTEAFF. The CDR3 DNA sequence: TGCGCCAGCAGCTTGTGGGTCGGGTACATGGACACTGAAGCTTTCTTT.

The chain employs TRBV5-1 and TRBJ1-1, with no clear D. CDR3 length: 14 amino acids. Germline V CDR1 and CDR2: SGHRS, YFSETQ. Trimming cost V 0 bases and J 1 base, with 7 bases left between them. The CDR3 nucleotides are TGCGCCAGCAGCTTGGCCGCCCAGAACACTGAAGCTTTCTTT. Translated: CASSLAAQNTEAFF.